This T cell receptor beta chain was documented in a study of T cells after yellow fever vaccination. Germline loops: CDR1 SGHAT, CDR2 FQNNGV. With 0 bases removed from V and 2 bases from J, the gap between germline ends came to 11 bases. This CDR3 spans 15 amino acids. TCRdb itself ran the 5' RACE reads through MiXCR, one entry per CDR3 protein. The table lists about 49,000 distinct CDR3 sequences, roughly 7.4% of them singletons, with less than 35% in the top ten. In its sample, this clonotype was seen many times. V is TRBV11-2 and J is TRBJ2-7; D is perhaps TRBD2 (5 bases). This TCR came from a man younger than 35 who received the YFV17D yellow fever vaccine. Specimen: CD8+ T cells sorted from PBMCs, collected approximately 16 days after the first yellow fever vaccination. The CDR3 region has the DNA TGTGCCAGCAGCTTAGAGGCAGAGGGTGCCTACGAGCAGTACTTC. It codes for CASSLEAEGAYEQYF.